Presented here are 10 T cell receptor beta chains from one specimen sequenced in a study of T-cell reconstitution after alpha-beta-depleted transplantation in children. Construction of the TCRbeta library involved unique molecular identifiers. MiXCR, run by TCRdb on the PCR reads, gives a single entry per CDR3 protein. The sample lists some 490,000 distinct CDR3 sequences, approximately 13% occurring once. Sequencing used PBMCs from the stem cell graft donor, obtained from the stem cell graft. Source of these receptors: a human donor who donated a stem cell graft to a child with combined immunodeficiency.

This chain connects TRBV20-1 to TRBJ1-4; no clear D gene. The CDR3 extends over 13 amino acids. The germline V gene encodes CDR1 DFQATT and CDR2 SNEGSKA (reference sequence). V was trimmed by 3 bases and J by 5 bases, leaving 10 bases between them. CDR3 region: CSARDGSNEKLFF. As DNA, the CDR3 is TGCAGTGCTAGGGACGGGAGCAATGAAAAACTGTTTTTT.

The chain couples TRBV2 to TRBJ2-7; possibly TRBD2 for D (6 bases). The CDR3 loop spans 14 amino acids. Per germline, CDR1 SNHLY and CDR2 FYNNEI. The germline V and J ends were trimmed by 9 bases and 2 bases, with 17 bases remaining between them. For the CDR3, the DNA is TGTGCCAGTAATGCACGGGGGTGGACCTACGAGCAGTACTTC. This translates into CASNARGWTYEQYF. The variable domain in full, completed from reference TRBV2 and TRBJ2-7, reads EPEVTQTPSHQVTQMGQEVILRCVPISNHLYFYWYRQILGQKVEFLVSFYNNEISEKSEIFDDQFSVERPDGSNFTLKIRSTKLEDSAMYFCASNARGWTYEQYFGPGTRLTVT.

This clonotype was recorded at least ten times. CDR3 sequence reads: CSVGAGGNTEAFF. CDR3 coding DNA: TGCAGCGTTGGGGCAGGCGGGAACACTGAAGCTTTCTTT. The rearrangement uses TRBV29-1 and TRBJ1-1; D is ambiguous. The CDR3 length is 13 residues. Germline values: CDR1 SQVTM, CDR2 ANQGSEA. V shed 4 bases and J shed 1 base, with 10 bases lying between them.

This clonotype has ten or more counts. In nucleotides, the CDR3 is TGTGCCAGCAGTTCAGGCGGGACAGGGGTCCCCACAGATACGCAGTATTTT. Translation gives CASSSGGTGVPTDTQYF. J is TRBJ2-3 and V is TRBV12-3 or TRBV12-4, with 10 bases matching TRBD1. CDR3 length equals 17 residues. Trimming cost V 4 bases and J 2 bases; bases outside gene matches: 9.

The chain employs TRBV5-1 and TRBJ2-7, with 7 nucleotides matching TRBD2. Germline CDR1 is SGHRS and CDR2 is YFSETQ. The V and J ends lost 9 bases and 2 bases, in that order; junction bases with no gene match: 5. The length of the CDR3 is 12 residues. The CDR3, as DNA: TGCGCCACTCGGCGGGGGACCTACGAGCAGTACTTC. Protein product: CATRRGTYEQYF.

This clonotype was seen only a few times. The chain carries TRBV7-2 and TRBJ2-4; 11 bases line up with TRBD2. CDR3 length equals 17 residues. Trimming cost V 4 bases and J 1 base; bases outside gene matches: 6. Germline CDR1 reads SGHTA; CDR2 reads FQGNSA. CDR3 region: CASSSISGRGAKNIQYF. CDR3 nucleotide sequence: TGTGCCAGCAGCTCTATTAGCGGGAGGGGGGCCAAAAACATTCAGTACTTC.

This clonotype has only a few counts. V and J are TRBV4-2 and TRBJ2-1; 12 nucleotides match TRBD1. In germline, CDR1 is LGHNA, CDR2 YNFKEQ. The CDR3 totals 15 residues. After removal of 5 bases from V and 7 bases from J, the junction contained 6 bases not matched to a gene. CDR3 sequence reads: CASSKGDRGHNEQFF. In DNA, the CDR3 is TGTGCCAGCAGCAAAGGGGACAGGGGGCATAATGAGCAGTTCTTC.

This clonotype has only a few counts. The gene calls are TRBV12-3 or TRBV12-4 and TRBJ2-1; 11 bases are a match to TRBD2. The CDR3 extends over 14 amino acids. With V trimmed by 3 bases and J by 10 bases, 5 bases remained unmatched. The CDR3: CASSFETSGAEQFF. DNA of the CDR3: TGTGCCAGCAGTTTCGAGACTAGCGGGGCCGAGCAGTTCTTC.

The chain has TRBV11-1 and TRBJ2-1; 7 bases align to TRBD2. Germline loops: CDR1 SGHAT, CDR2 FQDESV (reference sequence). The CDR3 is 13 amino acids. The junction had 1 base not matched to a gene; V was cut back by 6 bases and J by 2 bases. CDR3: CASRSGTYNEQFF. In nucleotides, the CDR3 is TGTGCCAGCAGGAGCGGGACCTACAATGAGCAGTTCTTC.

The chain carries TRBV14 and TRBJ2-7; D remains unclear. Germline V lookup: CDR1 SGHDN, CDR2 FVKESK. This CDR3 has 15 residues. Trimming stripped 2 bases from V and 7 bases from J, with 18 bases between. The CDR3 nucleotides read TGTGCCAGCAGCCAACTAGAACGACATGGGCTTGAGCAGTACTTC. Translating it yields CASSQLERHGLEQYF.